This TCR beta chain was identified in a study of neurological immune-mediated disorders. Study details: Relapsing-remitting patients made up most of the roughly 35 multiple sclerosis patients, and secondary progressive patients made up 3. Points from the study as a whole: A possible signature appeared as one related-CDR3 cluster, in which phylogenetic grouping placed the repertoires of 18 of 34 multiple sclerosis patients.

This clonotype was found many times. Its target is not known. 5'RACE generated cDNA with 10-nucleotide random UMIs. TCRdb independently ran MiXCR on the 5' RACE reads; one entry per CDR3 protein. The data hold approximately 70,000 distinct CDR3 sequences, with roughly 4.8% observed a single time. The CDR3 totals 17 residues. The germline CDR1 and CDR2 sequences are LGHNA and YNFKEQ. V gave up 1 base and J gave up 0 bases, with 13 bases separating them. The unsorted libraries were produced from 2 million PBMCs held at -80 C. Sequenced: PBMCs. The source of this sequence is a woman aged 70 to 79 with multiple sclerosis. The V call is TRBV4-2, the J call TRBJ2-1; possible D gene TRBD2, 6 bases. The CDR3 sequence: CASSQGGLRSSYNEQFF. The CDR3 DNA reads as TGTGCCAGCAGCCAAGGGGGACTGAGGAGCTCCTACAATGAGCAGTTCTTC.